The T cell receptor beta chain under discussion was sequenced for a study of CD4+ T cells in melanoma. Generated by immunoSEQ multiplex PCR, the TCRdb table keeps only in-frame clones and is missing some. The sample yields 8,500 to 14,000 clones, 67% seen once. The V segment lost 7 bases and the J segment 7 bases; nucleotides outside the gene matches: 9. The CDR3 runs 14 residues. Germline-derived CDR1 and CDR2 are MNHEY and SMNVEV (reference sequence). The clonotype originates from a human donor with melanoma. The V call is TRBV27, the J call TRBJ2-1, with TRBD2 matching 8 bases. What was sequenced was cells from a culture (not recorded whether cultured in vitro). As DNA, the CDR3 is TGTGCCAGCACCTTTCGCAGCGGGGGTAATGAGCAGTTCTTC. It specifies CASTFRSGGNEQFF.